Below, 8 T cell receptor beta chains from the same sample are listed, as sequenced in a study of read filtering for tumor transcriptome and immune sequencing. This library used around 0.4 ug RNA and molecular barcoded adaptors spanning alpha/delta and beta/gamma chains. In TCRdb, the reads were re-called with MiXCR into one record per CDR3 protein. The sample lists about 47,000 distinct CDR3 sequences; approximately 12% were seen once. Sequenced: a population of CD138-negative cells sorted from bone marrow. These receptors were taken from a donor over 35 with multiple myeloma.

This clonotype was recorded many times. The CDR3 nucleotides read TGCGCCAGCAGCCAGGGCCTAGTCGTCGCCTACAATGAGCAGTTCTTC. Protein sequence: CASSQGLVVAYNEQFF. The rearrangement uses TRBV4-1 and TRBJ2-1; unclear D gene. The CDR3 is 16 residues long. V was shortened by 3 bases and J by 2 bases, with 14 bases between the two germline ends. Germline values: CDR1 MGHRA, CDR2 YSYEKL.

The chain uses TRBV5-1 and TRBJ2-1, with D perhaps TRBD2 (7 bases). Trimming shortened V by 4 bases and J by 7 bases, and 15 bases separated the two germline ends. CDR3 length: 14 residues. Germline assignment: CDR1 SGHRS and CDR2 YFSETQ. The CDR3 bases are TGCGCCAGCAGCCGTCGGGGGGCTGTAAATGAGCAGTTCTTC. Its protein product is CASSRRGAVNEQFF.

This chain joins TRBV7-9 and TRBJ2-7; 8 bases align to TRBD2. Per germline, CDR1 SEHNR and CDR2 FQNEAQ (reference sequence). This CDR3 comprises 16 residues. After removal of 1 base from V and 0 bases from J, the junction contained 5 bases not matched to a gene. CDR3 nucleotide sequence: TGTGCCAGCAGCTTAGTTCTAGCGGGCAACTCCTACGAGCAGTACTTC. Encoded protein: CASSLVLAGNSYEQYF. Based on the CDR3 plus reference TRBV7-9 and TRBJ2-7, the full variable domain is DTGVSQNPRHKITKRGQNVTFRCDPISEHNRLYWYRQTLGQGPEFLTYFQNEAQLEKSRLLSDRFSAERPKGSFSTLEIQRTEQGDSAMYLCASSLVLAGNSYEQYFGPGTRLTVT.

This clonotype was observed at least ten times. The gene calls are TRBV5-1 and TRBJ2-1; D unclear. Trimming cost V 5 bases and J 3 bases, with 12 bases left between them. CDR1 SGHRS and CDR2 YFSETQ come from the germline V gene. CDR3 size: 14 residues. As DNA, the CDR3 is TGCGCCAGCAGTTTGACGGATAACTACAATGAGCAGTTCTTC. Translating it yields CASSLTDNYNEQFF.

The chain joins TRBV3-1 to TRBJ1-3; 7 bases agree with TRBD1. The J segment lost 3 bases and the V segment lost 4 bases, leaving 6 bases of the junction unmatched. Germline CDR1 and CDR2: LGHDT and YNNKEL (reference sequence). The CDR3 is 15 amino acids. The CDR3: CASSRETGRGNTIYF. The CDR3 DNA reads TGTGCCAGCAGCCGGGAGACAGGGCGTGGAAACACCATATATTTT.

This clonotype was counted at least ten times. One end of the junction is discordant with germline, which a read error may explain. V and J are TRBV5-1 and TRBJ1-1; D ambiguous. Germline-derived CDR1 and CDR2 are SGHRS and YFSETQ. This CDR3 is 12 amino acids long. The DNA of the CDR3 is TGTGCCAGCAGCTTGGGCGGGGTATGGGCTTTCTTT. Its protein product is CASSLGGVWAFF.

The V gene is TRBV19, the J gene TRBJ2-2; tentatively, D is TRBD1 or TRBD2 (5 bases each). The germline V gene has CDR1 LNHDA and CDR2 SQIVND (reference sequence). The CDR3 loop spans 17 amino acids. Trimming stripped 1 base from V and 7 bases from J, with 19 bases between. The CDR3, as DNA: TGTGCCAGTAGTATAGGACGAGGGCAGGGTGAAAACGGGGAGCTGTTTTTT. Its translation: CASSIGRGQGENGELFF.

Points on this clonotype: One end of the junction is discordant with germline, which a read error may explain. The rearrangement uses TRBV29-1 and TRBJ2-1, with D tentatively TRBD1 (6 bases). Germline V gives CDR1 SQVTM, CDR2 ANQGSEA. The CDR3 consists of 16 residues. The CDR3 spells CSVEPKLRSGVSEQLF. The CDR3 DNA sequence: TGCAGCGTTGAACCTAAATTGAGATCAGGGGTGAGTGAGCAGCTCTTC.